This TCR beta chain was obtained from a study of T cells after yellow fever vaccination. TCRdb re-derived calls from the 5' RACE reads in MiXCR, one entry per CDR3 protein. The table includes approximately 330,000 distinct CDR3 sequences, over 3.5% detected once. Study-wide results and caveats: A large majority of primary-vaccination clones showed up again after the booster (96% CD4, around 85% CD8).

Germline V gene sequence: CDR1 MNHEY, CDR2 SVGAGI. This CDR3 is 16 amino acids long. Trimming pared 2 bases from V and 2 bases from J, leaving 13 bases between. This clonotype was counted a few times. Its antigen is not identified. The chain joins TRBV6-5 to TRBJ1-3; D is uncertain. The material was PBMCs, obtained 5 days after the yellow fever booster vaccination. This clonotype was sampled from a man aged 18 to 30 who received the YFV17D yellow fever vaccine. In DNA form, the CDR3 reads TGTGCCAGCAGTTACGGATACCAGGATACTGGAAACACCATATATTTT. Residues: CASSYGYQDTGNTIYF.